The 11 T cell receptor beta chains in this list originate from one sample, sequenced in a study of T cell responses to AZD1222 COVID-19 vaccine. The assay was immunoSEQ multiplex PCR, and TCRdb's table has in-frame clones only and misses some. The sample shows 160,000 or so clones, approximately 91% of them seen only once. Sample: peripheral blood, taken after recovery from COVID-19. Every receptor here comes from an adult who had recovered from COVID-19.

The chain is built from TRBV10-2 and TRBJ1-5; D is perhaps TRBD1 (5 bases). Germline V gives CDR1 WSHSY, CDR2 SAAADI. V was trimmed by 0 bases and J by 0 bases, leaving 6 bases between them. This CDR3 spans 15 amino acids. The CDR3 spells CASSESGRSNQPQHF. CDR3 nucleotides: TGCGCCAGCAGTGAGTCGGGGCGTAGCAATCAGCCCCAGCATTTT.

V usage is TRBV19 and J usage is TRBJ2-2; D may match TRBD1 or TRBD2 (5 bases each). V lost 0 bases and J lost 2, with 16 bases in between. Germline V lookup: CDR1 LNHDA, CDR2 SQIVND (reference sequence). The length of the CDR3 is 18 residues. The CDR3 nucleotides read TGTGCCAGTAGTATAGACTCGGAGCCGGGACGAAACACCGGGGAGCTGTTTTTT. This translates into CASSIDSEPGRNTGELFF.

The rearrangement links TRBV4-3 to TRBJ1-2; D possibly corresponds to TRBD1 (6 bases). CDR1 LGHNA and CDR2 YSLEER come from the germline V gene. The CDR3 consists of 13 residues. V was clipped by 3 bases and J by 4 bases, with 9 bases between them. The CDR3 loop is CASSHGQSYGYTF. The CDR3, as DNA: TGCGCCAGCAGCCACGGACAGAGCTATGGCTACACCTTC.

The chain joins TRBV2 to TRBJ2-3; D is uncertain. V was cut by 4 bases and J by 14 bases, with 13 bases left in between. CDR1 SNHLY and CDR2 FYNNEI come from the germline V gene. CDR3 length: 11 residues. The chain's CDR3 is CASSAEFMRYF. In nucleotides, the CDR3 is TGTGCCAGCAGTGCGGAATTCATGAGGTATTTT.

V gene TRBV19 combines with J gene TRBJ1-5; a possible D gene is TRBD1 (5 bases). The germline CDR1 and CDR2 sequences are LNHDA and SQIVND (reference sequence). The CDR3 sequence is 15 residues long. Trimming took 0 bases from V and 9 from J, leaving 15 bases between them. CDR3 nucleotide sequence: TGTGCCAGTAGTATAGACGTCCAGGGTTATGGGCCCCAGCATTTT. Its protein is CASSIDVQGYGPQHF.

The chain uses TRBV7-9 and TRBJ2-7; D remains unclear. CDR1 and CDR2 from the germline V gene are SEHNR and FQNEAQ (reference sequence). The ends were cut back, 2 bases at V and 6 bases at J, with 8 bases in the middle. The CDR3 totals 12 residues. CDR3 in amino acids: CASSLSDGEQYF. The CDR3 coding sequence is TGTGCCAGCAGCTTATCTGACGGCGAGCAGTACTTC.

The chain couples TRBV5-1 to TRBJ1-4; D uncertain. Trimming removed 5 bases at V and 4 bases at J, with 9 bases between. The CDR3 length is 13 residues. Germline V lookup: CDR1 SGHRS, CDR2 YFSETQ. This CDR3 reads CASRQRDNEKLFF. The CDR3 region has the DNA TGCGCCAGCAGGCAGAGGGATAATGAAAAACTGTTTTTT.

CDR3 protein: CASSPVQDGYGYTF. CDR3 in DNA: TGTGCCAGCAGCCCGGTTCAGGACGGCTATGGCTACACCTTC. This chain uses TRBV6-5 with TRBJ1-2; the D is unclear. V was shortened by 6 bases and J by 4 bases, with 15 bases between the two germline ends. This CDR3 region has 14 residues. Per germline, CDR1 MNHEY and CDR2 SVGAGI.

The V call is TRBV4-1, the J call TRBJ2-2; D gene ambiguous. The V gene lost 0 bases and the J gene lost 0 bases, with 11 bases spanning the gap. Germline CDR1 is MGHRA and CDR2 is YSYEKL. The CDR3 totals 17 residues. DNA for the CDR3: TGCGCCAGCAGCCAAGACTCTGGGCCGGCGAACACCGGGGAGCTGTTTTTT. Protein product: CASSQDSGPANTGELFF.

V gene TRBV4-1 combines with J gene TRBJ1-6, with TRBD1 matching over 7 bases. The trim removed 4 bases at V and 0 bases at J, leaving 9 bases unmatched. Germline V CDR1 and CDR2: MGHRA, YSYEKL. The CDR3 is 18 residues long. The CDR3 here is CASSRGTAVGSYNSPLHF. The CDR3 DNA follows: TGCGCCAGCAGCCGGGGGACAGCGGTAGGCTCCTATAATTCACCCCTCCACTTT.

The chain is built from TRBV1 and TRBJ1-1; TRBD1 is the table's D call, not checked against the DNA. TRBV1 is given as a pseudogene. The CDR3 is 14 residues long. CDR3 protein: CTSSLRQGCTEAFF. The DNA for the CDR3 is TGCACCAGCAGTCTCCGACAGGGGTGCACTGAAGCTTTCTTT.